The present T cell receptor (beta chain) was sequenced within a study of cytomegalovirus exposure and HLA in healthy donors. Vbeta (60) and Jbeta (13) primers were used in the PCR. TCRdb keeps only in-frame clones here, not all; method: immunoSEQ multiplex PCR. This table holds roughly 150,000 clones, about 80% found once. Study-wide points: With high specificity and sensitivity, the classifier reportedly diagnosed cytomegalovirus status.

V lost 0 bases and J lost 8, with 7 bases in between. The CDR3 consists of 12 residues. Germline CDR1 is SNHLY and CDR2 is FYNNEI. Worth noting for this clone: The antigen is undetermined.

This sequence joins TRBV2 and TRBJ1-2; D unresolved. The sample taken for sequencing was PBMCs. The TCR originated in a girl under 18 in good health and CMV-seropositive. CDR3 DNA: TGTGCCAGCAGTGAAGCCAGAGGGGGCTACACCTTC. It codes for CASSEARGGYTF.